This T cell receptor (beta chain) appears in the sequencing data of a study of cytomegalovirus exposure and HLA in healthy donors. Losses at the gene ends were 0 bases for V and 10 bases for J; bases not matched to a gene: 7. Germline assignment: CDR1 LGHNA and CDR2 YNFKEQ. The CDR3 runs to 16 residues. Study-wide points: There was a cluster of highly shared sequence variants that was likely a sequencing artifact. There were a few CMV-associated chains whose specificity for CMV antigens was confirmed in vitro. An assumption of roughly uniform sequencing depth across donors underlay the presence/absence analyses.

Note on this clone: No antigen is known for it.

The PCR had 60 Vbeta and 13 Jbeta primers. TCRdb's table, derived via immunoSEQ multiplex PCR, lists solely in-frame clones and lacks some. The sample has more than 95,000 clones, approximately 80% seen once. The receptor's source is a man younger than 45 in good health and CMV-seropositive. This chain uses TRBV4-2 with TRBJ2-1; 12 bases align to TRBD2. The sample consisted of PBMCs. The CDR3 spells CASSQDYLAGGREQFF. CDR3 nucleotides: TGTGCCAGCAGCCAAGATTATCTAGCGGGGGGGAGAGAGCAGTTCTTC.